This entry lists 2 T cell receptor beta chains sequenced from one sample in a study of blood T cell repertoires in COVID-19. The method was immunoSEQ multiplex PCR; TCRdb's version includes in-frame clones alone and lacks a portion of them. Here the sample spans about 43,000 clones, roughly 87% being singletons. What was sequenced was peripheral blood. Receptors originate from a woman in her fifties or sixties with acute or convalescent COVID-19.

The chain employs TRBV18 and TRBJ1-2, with 10 bases fitting TRBD1. CDR1 and CDR2 (germline): KGHSH, LQKENI. The V segment lost 3 bases and the J segment 0 bases; nucleotides outside the gene matches: 1. The CDR3 spans 15 residues. Written as DNA, the CDR3 is TGTGCCAGCTCACCCGGACAGGGGGCTAACTATGGCTACACCTTC. Amino acids: CASSPGQGANYGYTF.

The chain links TRBV19 to TRBJ1-4; D is perhaps TRBD1 (5 bases). The CDR3 consists of 15 residues. The V and J ends lost 1 base and 7 bases respectively, with 13 bases between them. Looked up from germline, CDR1 is LNHDA and CDR2 is SQIVND (reference sequence). CDR3 bases: TGTGCCAGTAGTATAGGGCCGGGGGTCGGTGAAAAACTGTTTTTT. It yields the protein CASSIGPGVGEKLFF.